The rows below give T cell receptor beta chains drawn from one sample of a study of cytomegalovirus exposure and HLA in healthy donors. The method was immunoSEQ multiplex PCR; TCRdb's version includes in-frame clones alone and lacks a portion of them. This sample yields about 98,000 clones, of which 60% to 80% are seen a single time; over 0.95% belongs to the top ten. Source material: PBMCs. Source of these receptors: a female donor in good health and CMV-seronegative. The CDR3 runs from the conserved cysteine through the conserved F or W. The D gene is left open where the match is weak. The size of a clone is reported for some rows only, either as once, few or many, or as a class for expanded clones.

abundance,j_gene,v_gene,d_gene,CDR3aa,CDR3nt
few,TRBJ2-3,TRBV11-3,TRBD2,CASSLGTSGGADTQYF,TGTGCCAGCAGCTTGGGGACTAGCGGGGGGGCAGATACGCAGTATTTT
-,TRBJ2-7,TRBV11-2,TRBD2,CASSLEVAGDYEQYF,TGTGCCAGCAGCTTAGAGGTAGCGGGGGACTACGAGCAGTACTTC
few,TRBJ2-7,TRBV11-2,-,CASSQKDWRYEQYF,TGTGCCAGCAGCCAAAAGGACTGGAGATACGAGCAGTACTTC
-,TRBJ2-3,TRBV5-6,-,CASSTSGSTDTQYF,TGTGCCAGCAGCACGAGCGGTAGCACAGATACGCAGTATTTT
-,TRBJ2-7,TRBV5-1,-,CASSLDRTSSYEQYF,TGCGCCAGCAGCTTGGATCGCACAAGCTCCTACGAGCAGTACTTC
-,TRBJ2-5,TRBV9,TRBD1,CASSVVRTKQGLMETQYF,TGTGCCAGCAGCGTAGTTCGGACGAAACAGGGGCTAATGGAGACCCAGTACTTC
-,TRBJ2-4,TRBV19,TRBD2,CASSTGGGAKNIQYF,TGTGCCAGTAGTACTGGGGGGGGAGCCAAAAACATTCAGTACTTC
-,TRBJ1-3,TRBV7-3,-,CASSLKGDNSGNTIYF,TGTGCCAGCAGCTTAAAGGGGGACAACTCTGGAAACACCATATATTTT
-,TRBJ2-1,TRBV29-1,-,CSVEDLLRRGSGNEQFF,TGCAGCGTTGAAGATCTTCTGCGGAGGGGTTCGGGCAATGAGCAGTTCTTC
few,TRBJ2-5,TRBV6-5,-,CASSYSEEGSSTQYF,TGTGCCAGCAGTTACTCCGAGGAGGGCTCGTCGACCCAGTACTTC
many,TRBJ2-7,TRBV6-6,TRBD2,CASSYTSGGYEQYF,TGTGCCAGCAGTTACACTAGCGGGGGCTACGAGCAGTACTTC
-,TRBJ1-3,TRBV7-9,-,CASSVNDRPGNTIYF,TGTGCCAGCAGCGTAAACGACAGACCTGGAAACACCATATATTTT
once,TRBJ2-7,TRBV5-4,TRBD1,CASSHTGTGGYEQYF,TGTGCCAGCAGTCACACCGGGACAGGGGGCTACGAGCAGTACTTC
-,TRBJ1-1,TRBV7-9,-,CASSLTQSTEAFF,TGTGCCAGCAGCTTAACACAGAGCACTGAAGCTTTCTTT
-,TRBJ1-2,TRBV19,TRBD1,CASSKLTGTGEGYTF,TGTGCCAGTAGTAAATTAACCGGGACAGGGGAAGGCTACACCTTC
-,TRBJ2-3,TRBV4-3,-,CASSQGNEADTQYF,TGCGCCAGCAGCCAAGGCAACGAGGCAGATACGCAGTATTTT
-,TRBJ1-5,TRBV7-9,-,CASSSGGVDQPQHF,TGTGCCAGCAGTTCAGGCGGGGTTGATCAGCCCCAGCATTTT
few,TRBJ2-5,TRBV6-6,-,CASNRGSTETQYF,TGTGCCAGCAATAGGGGGAGCACAGAGACCCAGTACTTC
-,TRBJ2-2,TRBV11-2,-,CASSKDRNTGELFF,TGTGCCAGCAGCAAGGACAGGAACACCGGGGAGCTGTTTTTT
-,TRBJ1-2,TRBV7-2,-,CASSLNFGANYGYTF,TGTGCCAGCAGCTTAAATTTCGGGGCTAACTATGGCTACACCTTC
-,TRBJ1-4,TRBV7-9,TRBD1,CASQTGGVREKLFF,TGTGCCAGCCAAACAGGGGGCGTGAGGGAAAAACTGTTTTTT
-,TRBJ2-7,TRBV5-6,TRBD1,CASSLPDRVYEQYF,TGTGCCAGCAGCTTGCCGGACAGGGTCTACGAGCAGTACTTC
-,TRBJ2-1,TRBV28,TRBD1,CASSPRDRGTYEQFF,TGTGCCAGCAGCCCCCGGGACAGGGGGACCTATGAGCAGTTCTTC
-,TRBJ2-6,TRBV4-3,-,CASSHDDTASGANVLTF,TGCGCCAGCAGCCATGACGACACAGCCTCTGGGGCCAACGTCCTGACTTTC
-,TRBJ1-4,TRBV30,TRBD1,CAWGTGTTNEKLFF,TGTGCCTGGGGGACAGGGACGACTAATGAAAAACTGTTTTTT
-,TRBJ2-6,TRBV19,TRBD1,CASSIRDSNLRANVLTF,TGTGCCAGTAGTATTAGGGACAGTAACCTTCGGGCCAACGTCCTGACTTTC
-,TRBJ2-1,TRBV21-1,-,CASSTNGTRGFF,TGTGCCAGCAGCACTAACGGGACTCGGGGGTTCTTC
-,TRBJ2-7,TRBV5-1,-,CASSQRESDEQYF,TGCGCCAGCAGCCAGCGAGAATCAGACGAGCAGTACTTC
once,TRBJ2-7,TRBV28,TRBD1,CASSVGTGYPYEQYF,TGTGCCAGCAGTGTTGGGACAGGGTATCCCTACGAGCAGTACTTC
-,TRBJ1-5,TRBV6-4,-,CASSAGGGQPQHF,TGTGCCAGCAGTGCAGGCGGGGGTCAGCCCCAGCATTTT
few,TRBJ1-2,TRBV4-3,-,CASSQLGEGYGYTF,TGCGCCAGCAGCCAACTGGGCGAAGGCTATGGCTACACCTTC
few,TRBJ2-7,TRBV6-1,TRBD1,CASSEEDRGSYEQYF,TGTGCCAGCAGTGAAGAGGACAGGGGTTCCTACGAGCAGTACTTC
once,TRBJ1-1,TRBV5-1,TRBD1,CASSFEGAPEAFF,TGCGCCAGCAGCTTCGAGGGGGCCCCTGAAGCTTTCTTT
-,TRBJ1-2,TRBV5-1,-,CASRVGGNGYTF,TGCGCCAGCAGGGTAGGCGGTAACGGCTACACCTTC
-,TRBJ2-7,TRBV7-6,-,CASSLGQGPIYEQYF,TGTGCCAGCAGCTTAGGGCAGGGGCCAATTTACGAGCAGTACTTC
-,TRBJ2-5,TRBV7-7,TRBD2,CASSLGASSGGETQYF,TGTGCTAGCAGCTTAGGAGCCTCTAGCGGAGGGGAGACCCAGTACTTC
-,TRBJ2-1,TRBV7-2,TRBD2,CASSLSVRPSGSYEQFF,TGTGCCAGCAGCTTAAGCGTGCGGCCTAGCGGGAGCTATGAGCAGTTCTTC
-,TRBJ2-2,TRBV4-1,-,CASRLSRGNTGELFF,TGCGCCAGCAGACTGAGTCGGGGGAACACCGGGGAGCTGTTTTTT
-,TRBJ1-4,TRBV30,-,CAWSPSVAATNEKLFF,TGTGCCTGGAGCCCCTCCGTGGCTGCAACTAATGAAAAACTGTTTTTT
-,TRBJ2-1,TRBV6-1,TRBD2,CASSEILAGVRNEQFF,TGTGCCAGCAGTGAGATTCTAGCGGGAGTGAGGAATGAGCAGTTCTTC
-,TRBJ2-7,TRBV5-6,-,CASSRGSEQYF,TGTGCCAGCAGCCGGGGGTCCGAGCAGTACTTC
-,TRBJ2-5,TRBV30,-,CAWSKGNQETQYF,TGTGCCTGGAGTAAGGGGAACCAAGAGACCCAGTACTTC
few,TRBJ2-5,TRBV7-9,-,CASSEKGYRVQETQYF,TGTGCCAGCAGCGAAAAAGGGTACAGGGTCCAAGAGACCCAGTACTTC